Described below is a single T cell receptor (beta chain) sequence and its context. The sample is drawn from a study of OX40 agonist ivuxolimab in advanced cancers. The repertoire was sequenced with immunoSEQ multiplex PCR; TCRdb's copy has only in-frame clones and lacks some. This repertoire shows about 70,000 clones, roughly 86% found once; its top ten account for roughly 2%. Trimming took off 11 bases at V and 0 bases at J, with 12 bases between the two ends. The CDR3 length is 13 residues. Germline V gene lookup returns CDR1 SEHNR and CDR2 FQNEAQ (reference sequence). Sample: CD4+ or CD8+ T cells sorted from blood, taken in a trial of the OX40 agonist ivuxolimab. The chain joins TRBV7-9 to TRBJ2-3; no definite D call. The TCR was taken from an adult with an advanced solid tumor such as melanoma, head and neck, liver or kidney cancer. The CDR3 nucleotides are TGTGCCTCTGAAAGAGGTAGCACAGATACGCAGTATTTT. It specifies CASERGSTDTQYF.